Shown below are 3 T cell receptor beta chains from a single sample sequenced in a study of human T cells and chemical hapten exposure. Time point in this sample: patch test 1, 2 weeks after DPC sensitization. Indicated treatment: therapeutic diphenylcyclopropenone sensitization with weekly scalp DPC. TCRdb reprocessed the RACE reads via MiXCR and lists one record per CDR3 protein. The sample includes approximately 110,000 distinct CDR3 sequences, 8% to 13% seen only once; the top ten take under 4.5%. The sequenced sample was whole blood, obtained in connection with sensitization to the hapten diphenylcyclopropenone (DPC). Receptors were obtained from a woman in her thirties or forties with alopecia areata. Some clones in this sample may be carry-over from other donors' samples.

This clonotype was seen only a few times. V is TRBV10-3 and J is TRBJ2-2; 8 bases align to TRBD2. Germline assignment: CDR1 ENHRY and CDR2 SYGVKD. With V trimmed by 11 bases and J by 8 bases, 10 bases remained unmatched. CDR3 length: 13 residues. The CDR3 DNA is TGTGCCGCCAGCGGGAGTCAAGGAGGGGAGCTGTTTTTT. Protein: CAASGSQGGELFF.

This clonotype appeared many times. This sequence joins TRBV28 and TRBJ1-2; a possible D gene is TRBD1 (6 bases). This CDR3 region has 14 residues. Germline CDR1 reads MDHEN; CDR2 reads SYDVKM. V shed 7 bases and J shed 3 bases, with 15 bases lying between them. For the CDR3, the DNA is TGTGCCAGCACCGTAGGGGGGGCGGACTATGGCTACACCTTC. Protein: CASTVGGADYGYTF.

This clonotype has just a few counts. The genes are TRBV6-2 or TRBV6-3 and TRBJ2-7; TRBD1 is a possible D gene (5 bases). Germline CDR1 and CDR2: MNHEY and SVGEGT. CDR3 size: 11 residues. The V end lost 5 bases, the J end lost 6 bases, and 8 bases lay between the germline ends. CDR3 region: CASSQTAEQYF. The CDR3 DNA follows: TGTGCCAGCAGTCAGACAGCCGAGCAGTACTTC.